This TCR beta chain stems from a study of early T cells in non-severe SARS-CoV-2 infection (dated by TCRdb to the early 2020s). Study-level background: Because TCR sequencing relied on bulk RNA taken from unsorted whole blood, pairing of alpha and beta chains was not possible. Broad study findings and their caveats: VDJdb matching was skewed toward anti-spike CD8 responses and likely underestimated virus-specific expansions by missing private and CD4 specificities.

Libraries were built with 5' RACE. TCRdb names NextSeq 500 as the instrument used. Unique molecular identifiers were attached to individual cDNA molecules in the TCR library protocol so that sequencing error and PCR bias could be corrected. Sequencing covered both TCR alpha and beta chains, and within each sample the abundances of alpha and beta sequences were tightly co-correlated. The source study handled its data this way. Decombinator V4 was used to annotate the V gene, J gene and CDR3 of the TCR sequences. TCRs were defined as expanded if a significant change between any two time points was detected under a Poisson model with p below 0.0001. TCR abundances were normalised to the total number of TCRs sequenced per sample and expressed as counts per million. MAIT TCRs were defined by TRAV1-2 paired with TRAJ12, TRAJ20 or TRAJ33, and iNKT TCRs by TRAV10 paired with TRAJ18. VDJdb, accessed 1 November 2021, was searched for CMV, EBV and SARS-CoV-2 annotated TCRs, with TCRs annotated for multiple antigens excluded. In-frame beta chains were kept once TCRdb had trimmed the public reads at Q25 with fastp and called clones with MiXCR. Each entry is one CDR3 protein sequence, shown with its most common DNA and genes. These V and J calls originate from TCRdb's pipeline instead of the authors' own analysis. Present in this sample are 65,000 to 70,000 distinct CDR3 sequences, 12% of which were seen just once. In total, the top ten clones hold 1.5% to 2% of the sample.

The germline V gene (reference sequence) gives CDR1 as SEHNR and CDR2 as FQNEAQ. The CDR3 has 15 amino acids, counting the end cysteine and phenylalanine. CDR3 DNA only is kept here, 45 bases in frame from base 1. On this clonotype: Its antigen is currently not known. One end of the junction is discordant with germline, which a read error may explain.

Set within a cohort of healthcare workers in London, UK, this nested case-control study involved weekly PCR testing of nasopharyngeal swabs along with blood sampling. Between 23 and 31 March 2020, the week of the UK lockdown, healthcare workers were enrolled and then followed up weekly for as long as 16 weeks. Sequencing was performed on whole blood. The sequence was obtained from an adult who was a healthcare worker with PCR-confirmed SARS-CoV-2 infection or an uninfected control (not recorded which). Recombination joined TRBV7-9 with TRBJ1-4; D gene: possibly TRBD1, on 5 matching bases. This receptor carries the CDR3 CVSSPGQSDNEKLFF. The nucleotides read TGTGTCAGCAGCCCAGGACAATCCGATAATGAAAAACTGTTTTTT. With all but the CDR3 taken from the reference TRBV7-9 and TRBJ1-4 genes, the full variable domain is: DTGVSQNPRHKITKRGQNVTFRCDPISEHNRLYWYRQTLGQGPEFLTYFQNEAQLEKSRLLSDRFSAERPKGSFSTLEIQRTEQGDSAMYLCVSSPGQSDNEKLFFGSGTQLSVL.